The 10 T cell receptor beta chains reported below all come from one sample, sequenced in a study of post-analysis software for immune sequencing data. Study-wide points: Among roughly five TRBV segments more frequent in patients than controls were TRBV5-6, TRBV5-1 and TRBV20-1.

For these TCRs, the target antigens are not known. Researchers reported that TCR beta cDNA libraries carried unique molecular identifiers. In TCRdb, the PCR reads were re-called with MiXCR into one record per CDR3 protein. The sample includes roughly 670,000 distinct CDR3 sequences, 55% to 60% of them seen just once. What was sequenced was blood. Receptors originate from a girl aged 2-15 years with multiple sclerosis.

The chain links TRBV20-1 to TRBJ2-7; D possibly corresponds to TRBD2 (6 bases). The CDR3 contains 16 residues. CDR1 and CDR2 from the germline V gene are DFQATT and SNEGSKA (reference sequence). The V and J ends lost 1 base and 7 bases respectively, with 23 bases between them. The chain's CDR3 is CSARGDGGGNYNEQYF. The CDR3 DNA is TGCAGTGCTAGAGGGGACGGCGGCGGGAACTACAATGAGCAGTACTTC.

The V and J genes are TRBV7-2 and TRBJ2-3; no firm D call. The CDR3 runs to 15 residues. Deletions cut 2 bases from V and 3 bases from J, with 12 bases between. The germline V gene encodes CDR1 SGHTA and CDR2 FQGNSA. CDR3 residues: CASSLWQLATDTQYF. The CDR3 coding sequence is TGTGCCAGCAGCTTATGGCAGTTGGCAACAGATACGCAGTATTTT.

The chain carries TRBV2 and TRBJ2-1; D perhaps matches TRBD1 (6 bases). Germline V CDR1 and CDR2: SNHLY, FYNNEI. Trimming removed 9 bases from V and 10 bases from J, with 19 bases in between. The CDR3 is made up of 13 amino acids. The DNA for the CDR3 is TGTGCCAGGGGCTTAGGGGGAGAATGGGAGCAGTTCTTC. It yields the protein CARGLGGEWEQFF.

J is TRBJ2-3 and V is TRBV7-2, with 14 bases matching TRBD2. Germline V gene data show CDR1 as SGHTA and CDR2 as FQGNSA. The V and J ends lost 1 base and 4 bases, in that order; junction bases with no gene match: 4. The CDR3 has 17 amino acids. CDR3 sequence: CASSLVGTSGGSDTQYF. CDR3 coding DNA: TGTGCCAGCAGCTTAGTCGGGACTAGCGGGGGTTCAGATACGCAGTATTTT.

This chain uses TRBV29-1 with TRBJ2-1; 7 bases match TRBD1. Germline V gives CDR1 SQVTM, CDR2 ANQGSEA. CDR3 length: 15 amino acids. V shed 6 bases and J 0 bases; nucleotides not matched to a gene: 8. CDR3 amino acids: CSVATQGSSYNEQFF. The CDR3 region has the DNA TGCAGCGTGGCAACACAGGGGTCCTCCTACAATGAGCAGTTCTTC.

J is TRBJ1-2 and V is TRBV7-2; unclear D gene. Germline values: CDR1 SGHTA, CDR2 FQGNSA. Deletions cut 7 bases from V and 1 base from J, with 7 bases between. The CDR3 loop spans 12 amino acids. CDR3: CASIGLNYGYTF. The CDR3 coding sequence is TGTGCCAGCATAGGGCTTAACTATGGCTACACCTTC.

The chain carries TRBV12-3 or TRBV12-4 and TRBJ2-3; D remains ambiguous. V lost 2 bases and J lost 2, with 14 bases in between. The CDR3 loop spans 16 amino acids. The DNA of the CDR3 is TGTGCCAGCAGTTTAAACGACTGGTTTAACACAGATACGCAGTATTTT. Its protein is CASSLNDWFNTDTQYF.

The DNA for the CDR3 is TGCAGCGTTGAAAGCCCGGACATCCAAGAGACCCAGTACTTC. The encoded protein is CSVESPDIQETQYF. V gene TRBV29-1 combines with J gene TRBJ2-5; the D gene is possibly TRBD1 (5 bases). The CDR3 length is 14 residues. Per germline, CDR1 SQVTM and CDR2 ANQGSEA. Deletions cut 2 bases from V and 1 base from J, with 11 bases between.

This rearrangement joins TRBV12-3 or TRBV12-4 to TRBJ1-1; D call uncertain. V lost 3 bases, J lost 2 bases, and 13 bases lay in between. This CDR3 comprises 15 residues. CDR3 DNA: TGTGCCAGCAGTTTTTCTTCGGTTGTAAACACTGAAGCTTTCTTT. It specifies CASSFSSVVNTEAFF.

The chain combines TRBV29-1 with TRBJ2-1, with TRBD2 identical over 9 bases. Per germline, CDR1 SQVTM and CDR2 ANQGSEA. This CDR3 has 16 amino acids. Losses at the gene ends were 0 bases for V and 3 bases for J; bases not matched to a gene: 6. In DNA, the CDR3 is TGCAGCGTTGAAGATCGAACTAGCGGGTACTACAATGAGCAGTTCTTC. Protein: CSVEDRTSGYYNEQFF.